This TCR beta chain was obtained from a study of blood T cell repertoires in COVID-19. Background on the study: COVID-19 samples collected from the United States, Italy and Spain covered acute and convalescent phases. T cells, B-cell-depleted T cells, or PBMCs supplied cDNA or gDNA.

In the authors' workflow: Cell counts per sample came from amplifying reference gene primers. Sequenced by immunoSEQ multiplex PCR; TCRdb stores in-frame clones only, minus some. V and J calls plus clone size are reproduced from that table; the DNA served to infer D and trimming. Here the sample spans about 130,000 clones, 84% being singletons. This clone was detected only a few times. V shed 5 bases and J shed 0 bases, with 23 bases lying between them. From germline, CDR1 is MNHEY and CDR2 SMNVEV (reference sequence). The CDR3 consists of 18 residues. The receptor was isolated from a man between 60 and 75 years old with acute or convalescent COVID-19. This chain links TRBV27 with TRBJ2-7; TRBD1 might be the D (6 bases). Source material: peripheral blood. The DNA of the CDR3 is TGTGCCAGCAGTCCGGGGACATACCCGATCCCGAACTCCTACGAGCAGTACTTC. Translation gives CASSPGTYPIPNSYEQYF.